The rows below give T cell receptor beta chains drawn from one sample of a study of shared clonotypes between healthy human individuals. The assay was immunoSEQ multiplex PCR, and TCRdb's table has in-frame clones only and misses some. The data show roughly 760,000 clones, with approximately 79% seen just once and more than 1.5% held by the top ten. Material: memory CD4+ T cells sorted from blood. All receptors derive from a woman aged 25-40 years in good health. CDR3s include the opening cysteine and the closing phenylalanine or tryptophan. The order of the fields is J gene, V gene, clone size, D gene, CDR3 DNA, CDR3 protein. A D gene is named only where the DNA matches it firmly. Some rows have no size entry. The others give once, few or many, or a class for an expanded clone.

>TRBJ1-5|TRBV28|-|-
TGTGCCAGCCTAGGGATGCGGGGCAATCAGCCCCAGCATTTT
CASLGMRGNQPQHF
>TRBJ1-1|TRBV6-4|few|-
TGTGCCAGCAGTTCTCACGCGGGTGGAAGTGAAGCTTTCTTT
CASSSHAGGSEAFF
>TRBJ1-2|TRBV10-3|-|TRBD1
TGTGCCATCAGGCCAAATCAGGGGGGGGACTATGGCTACACCTTC
CAIRPNQGGDYGYTF
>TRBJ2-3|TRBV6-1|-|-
TGTGCCAGCAGTCGCCAGGGCACAGATACGCAGTATTTT
CASSRQGTDTQYF
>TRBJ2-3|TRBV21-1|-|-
TGTGCCAGCAGCACCCCTGGACTAGCGGGAAACATCACAGATACGCAGTATTTT
CASSTPGLAGNITDTQYF
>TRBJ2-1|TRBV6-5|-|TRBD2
TGTGCCAGCAGCCTGGGACTAGCGGGAGTGAATGAGCAGTTCTTC
CASSLGLAGVNEQFF
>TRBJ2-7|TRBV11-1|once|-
TGTGCCAGCAGCTTAGTAGCGAGAAAGGACTACGAGCAGTACTTC
CASSLVARKDYEQYF
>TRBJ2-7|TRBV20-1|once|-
TGCAGTGCTCGCCCTATTTACGAGCAGTACTTC
CSARPIYEQYF
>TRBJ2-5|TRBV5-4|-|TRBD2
TGTGCCAGCAGCCTAGCGGAGGAAGAGACCCAGTACTTC
CASSLAEEETQYF
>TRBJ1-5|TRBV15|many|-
TGTGCCACCAGCAGAGATGAAGCGGGGCCACGTCAGCCCCAGCATTTT
CATSRDEAGPRQPQHF
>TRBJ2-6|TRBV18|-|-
TGTGCCAGCTCAAAAGTGGATTTACAAAGTCGGGCCAACGTCCTGACTTTC
CASSKVDLQSRANVLTF
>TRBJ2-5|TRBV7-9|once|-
TGTGCCAGCAAGAATAGGAGACTACACGAAAAAGAGACCCAGTACTTC
CASKNRRLHEKETQYF
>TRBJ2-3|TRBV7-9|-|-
TGTGCCAGCTACGGCGACTTCAGCACAGATACGCAGTATTTT
CASYGDFSTDTQYF
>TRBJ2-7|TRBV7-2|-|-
TGTGCCAGCAGCTTGAAGATATCTCCCTACGAGCAGTACTTC
CASSLKISPYEQYF
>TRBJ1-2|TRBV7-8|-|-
TGTGCCAGCAGCTTACCCGGACGGGGGAACTATGGCTACACCTTC
CASSLPGRGNYGYTF
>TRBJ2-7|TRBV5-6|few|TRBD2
TGTGCCAGCAGCTTGGTGGGGGGGAGCTCCTACGAGCAGTACTTC
CASSLVGGSSYEQYF
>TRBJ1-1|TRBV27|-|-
TGTGCCAGCAGTTTAGGAAGGGGGTCCCTTTCGCGAGCTGAAGCTTTCTTT
CASSLGRGSLSRAEAFF